This TCR beta chain appears in the sequencing data of a study of T cells after yellow fever vaccination. Study background: Any fraction with a low cell number was prepared using SMART-Seq v4 Ultra Low Input.

This clonotype was counted ten times or more. CDR1 is SEHNR, CDR2 FQNEAQ, per germline (reference sequence). The CDR3 runs to 14 residues. With 1 base removed from V and 4 bases from J, the gap between germline ends came to 10 bases. MiXCR, run by TCRdb on the 5' RACE reads, gives a single entry per CDR3 protein. The sample yields 250,000 or so distinct CDR3 sequences, 3.6% seen once. The rearrangement links TRBV7-9 to TRBJ1-2, with D perhaps matching TRBD1 (6 bases). The receptor was isolated from a man between 18 and 35 years old who received the YFV17D yellow fever vaccine. The input for sequencing was PBMCs, taken 15 days after the yellow fever booster vaccination. CDR3: CASSLETGSYGYTF. The DNA of the CDR3 is TGTGCCAGCAGCTTAGAAACAGGGAGCTATGGCTACACCTTC.